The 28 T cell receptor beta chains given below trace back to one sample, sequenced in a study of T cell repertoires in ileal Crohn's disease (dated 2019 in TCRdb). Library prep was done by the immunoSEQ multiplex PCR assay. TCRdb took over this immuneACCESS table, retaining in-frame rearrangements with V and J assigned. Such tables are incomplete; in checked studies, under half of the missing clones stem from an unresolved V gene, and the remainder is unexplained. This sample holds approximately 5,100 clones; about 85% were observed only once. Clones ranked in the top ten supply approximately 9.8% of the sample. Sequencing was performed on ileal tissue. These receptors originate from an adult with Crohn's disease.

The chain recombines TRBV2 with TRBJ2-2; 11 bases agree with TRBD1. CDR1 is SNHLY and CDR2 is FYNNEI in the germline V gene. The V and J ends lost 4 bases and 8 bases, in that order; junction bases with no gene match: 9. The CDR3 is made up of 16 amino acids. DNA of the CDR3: TGTGCCAGCAGTGGGACAGGGGGCGTCGGTTCTGGGGAGCTGTTTTTT. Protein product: CASSGTGGVGSGELFF.

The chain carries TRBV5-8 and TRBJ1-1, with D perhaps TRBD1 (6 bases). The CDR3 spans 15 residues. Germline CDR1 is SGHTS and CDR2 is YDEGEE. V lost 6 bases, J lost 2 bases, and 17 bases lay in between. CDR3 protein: CASTVLRGANTEAFF. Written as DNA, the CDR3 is TGTGCCAGCACCGTCCTGCGGGGGGCTAACACTGAAGCTTTCTTT.

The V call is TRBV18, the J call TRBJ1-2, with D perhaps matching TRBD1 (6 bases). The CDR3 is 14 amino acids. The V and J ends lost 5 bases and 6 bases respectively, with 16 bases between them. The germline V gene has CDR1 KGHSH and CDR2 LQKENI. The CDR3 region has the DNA TGTGCCAGCTCAGACCGGGACACCACCCATGGCTACACCTTC. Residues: CASSDRDTTHGYTF.

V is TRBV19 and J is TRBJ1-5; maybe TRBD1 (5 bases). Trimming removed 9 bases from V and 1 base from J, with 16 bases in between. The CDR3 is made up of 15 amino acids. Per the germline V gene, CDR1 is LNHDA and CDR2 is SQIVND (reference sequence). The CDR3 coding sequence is TGTGCCAGCCGAGGTGGGTCAGGGAGCAATCAGCCCCAGCATTTT. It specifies CASRGGSGSNQPQHF. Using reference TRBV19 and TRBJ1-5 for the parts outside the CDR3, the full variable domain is DGGITQSPKYLFRKEGQNVTLSCEQNLNHDAMYWYRQDPGQGLRLIYYSQIVNDFQKGDIAEGYSVSREKKESFPLTVTSAQKNPTAFYLCASRGGSGSNQPQHFGDGTRLSIL.

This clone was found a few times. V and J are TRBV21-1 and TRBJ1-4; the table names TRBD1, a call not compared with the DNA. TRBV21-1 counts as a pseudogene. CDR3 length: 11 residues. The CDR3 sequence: CASNGHEKLFF. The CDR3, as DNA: TGTGCCAGCAATGGGCATGAAAAACTGTTTTTT.

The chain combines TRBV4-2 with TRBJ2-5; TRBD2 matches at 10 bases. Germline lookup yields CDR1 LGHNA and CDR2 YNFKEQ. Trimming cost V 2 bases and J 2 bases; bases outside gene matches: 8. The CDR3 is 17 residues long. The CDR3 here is CASSQPSSGGGQETQYF. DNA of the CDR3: TGTGCCAGCAGCCAACCCTCGAGCGGGGGGGGACAAGAGACCCAGTACTTC.

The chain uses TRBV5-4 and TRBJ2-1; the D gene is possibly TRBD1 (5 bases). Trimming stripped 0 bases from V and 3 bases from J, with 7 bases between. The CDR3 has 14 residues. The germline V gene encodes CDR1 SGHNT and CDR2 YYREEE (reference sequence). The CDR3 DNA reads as TGTGCCAGCAGCTTGGTAGGGGTCTACAATGAGCAGTTCTTC. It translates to CASSLVGVYNEQFF.

Here the CDR3 DNA reads TGTGCCAGCAGCCAAGGCCAGGGTGTGGCGACCCAGTACTTC. It translates to CASSQGQGVATQYF. V and J are TRBV14 and TRBJ2-5, with D possibly TRBD1 on 5 matching bases. Germline assignment: CDR1 SGHDN and CDR2 FVKESK. V was clipped by 1 base and J by 7 bases, with 13 bases between them. CDR3 size: 14 residues.

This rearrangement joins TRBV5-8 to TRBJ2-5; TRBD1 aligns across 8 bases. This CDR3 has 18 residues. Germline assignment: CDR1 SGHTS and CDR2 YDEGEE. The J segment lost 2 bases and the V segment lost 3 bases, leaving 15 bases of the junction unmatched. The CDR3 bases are TGTGCCAGCAGCTCGGACAGGGAACCTCTCGGATATCAAGAGACCCAGTACTTC. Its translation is CASSSDREPLGYQETQYF.

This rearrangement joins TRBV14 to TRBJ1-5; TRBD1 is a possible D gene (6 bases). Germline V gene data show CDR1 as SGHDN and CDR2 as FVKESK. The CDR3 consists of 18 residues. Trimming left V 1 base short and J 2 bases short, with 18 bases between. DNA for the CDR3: TGTGCCAGCAGCCAAGGGGGAGAGGGGGATACGGGCAATCAGCCCCAGCATTTT. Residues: CASSQGGEGDTGNQPQHF.

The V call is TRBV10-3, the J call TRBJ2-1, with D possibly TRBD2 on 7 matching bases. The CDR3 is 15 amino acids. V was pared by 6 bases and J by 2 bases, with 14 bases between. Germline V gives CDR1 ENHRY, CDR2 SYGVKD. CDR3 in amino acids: CAISAGAITYNEQFF. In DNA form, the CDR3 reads TGTGCCATCAGCGCGGGGGCCATAACCTACAATGAGCAGTTCTTC.

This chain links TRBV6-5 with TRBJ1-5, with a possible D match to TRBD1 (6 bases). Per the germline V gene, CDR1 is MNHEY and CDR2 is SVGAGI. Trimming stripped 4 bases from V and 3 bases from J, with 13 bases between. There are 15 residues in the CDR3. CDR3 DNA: TGTGCCAGCAGTTCTGTTCAGGGGCCCAATCAGCCCCAGCATTTT. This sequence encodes CASSSVQGPNQPQHF.

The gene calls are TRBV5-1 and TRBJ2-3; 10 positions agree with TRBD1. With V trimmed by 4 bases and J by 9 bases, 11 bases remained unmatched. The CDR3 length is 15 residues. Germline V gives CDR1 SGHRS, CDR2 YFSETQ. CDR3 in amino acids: CASSQTGGRGRTQYF. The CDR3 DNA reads TGCGCCAGCAGCCAGACAGGGGGCAGGGGTAGGACGCAGTATTTT.

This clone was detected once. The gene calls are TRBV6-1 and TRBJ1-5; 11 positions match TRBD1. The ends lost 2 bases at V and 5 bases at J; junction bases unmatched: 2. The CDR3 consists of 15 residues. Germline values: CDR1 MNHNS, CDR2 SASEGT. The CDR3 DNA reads TGTGCCAGCAGTGAATGGGGACAGGGGGATCAGCCCCAGCATTTT. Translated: CASSEWGQGDQPQHF.

The CDR3 region has the DNA TGTGCCAGCAGCCCCCCCGGGGGGTGGAACGAGCAGTACTTC. Translation gives CASSPPGGWNEQYF. The chain joins TRBV7-9 to TRBJ2-7; the match to TRBD2 covers 7 bases. CDR3 length: 14 amino acids. Germline lookup yields CDR1 SEHNR and CDR2 FQNEAQ (reference sequence). After removal of 5 bases from V and 5 bases from J, the junction contained 9 bases not matched to a gene.

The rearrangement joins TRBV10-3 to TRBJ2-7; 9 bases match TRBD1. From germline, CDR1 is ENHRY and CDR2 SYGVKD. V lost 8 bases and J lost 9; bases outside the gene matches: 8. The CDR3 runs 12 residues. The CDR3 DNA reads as TGTGCCATCGGACAGGGGACGCCAGGGCAGTACTTC. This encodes CAIGQGTPGQYF.

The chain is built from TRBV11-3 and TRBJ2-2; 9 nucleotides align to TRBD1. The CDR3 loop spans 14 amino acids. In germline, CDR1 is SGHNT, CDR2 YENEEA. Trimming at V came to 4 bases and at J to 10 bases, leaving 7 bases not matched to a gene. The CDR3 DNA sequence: TGTGCCAGCAGCTCCGGGACAGGGATAGCGGAGCTGTTTTTT. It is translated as CASSSGTGIAELFF.

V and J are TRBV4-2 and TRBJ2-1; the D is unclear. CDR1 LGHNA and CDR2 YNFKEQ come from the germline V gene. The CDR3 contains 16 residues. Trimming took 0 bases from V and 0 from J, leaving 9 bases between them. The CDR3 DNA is TGTGCCAGCAGCCAAGATGAGGCGGTCTCCTACAATGAGCAGTTCTTC. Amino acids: CASSQDEAVSYNEQFF.

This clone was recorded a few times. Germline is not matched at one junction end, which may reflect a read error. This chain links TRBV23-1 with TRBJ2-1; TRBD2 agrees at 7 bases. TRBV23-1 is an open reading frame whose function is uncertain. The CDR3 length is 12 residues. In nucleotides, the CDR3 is TGCGCCAGCAGAACGGGAGGCTGGTTGGGGGTCTTC. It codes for CASRTGGWLGVF.

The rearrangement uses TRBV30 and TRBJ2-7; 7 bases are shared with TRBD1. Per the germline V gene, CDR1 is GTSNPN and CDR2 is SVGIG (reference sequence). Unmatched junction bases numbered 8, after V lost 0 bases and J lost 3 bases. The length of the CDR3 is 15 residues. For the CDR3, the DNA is TGTGCCTGGAGTGTACCCGGGACAGACTACTACGAGCAGTACTTC. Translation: CAWSVPGTDYYEQYF.

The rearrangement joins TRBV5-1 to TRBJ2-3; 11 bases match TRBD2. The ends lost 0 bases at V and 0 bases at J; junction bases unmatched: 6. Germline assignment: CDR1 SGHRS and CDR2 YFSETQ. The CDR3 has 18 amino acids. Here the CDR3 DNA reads TGCGCCAGCAGCTTGGGCCCCGTAGCGGGGGGGAGCACAGATACGCAGTATTTT. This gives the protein CASSLGPVAGGSTDTQYF. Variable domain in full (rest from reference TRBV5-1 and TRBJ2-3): KAGVTQTPRYLIKTRGQQVTLSCSPISGHRSVSWYQQTPGQGLQFLFEYFSETQRNKGNFPGRFSGRQFSNSRSEMNVSTLELGDSALYLCASSLGPVAGGSTDTQYFGPGTRLTVL.

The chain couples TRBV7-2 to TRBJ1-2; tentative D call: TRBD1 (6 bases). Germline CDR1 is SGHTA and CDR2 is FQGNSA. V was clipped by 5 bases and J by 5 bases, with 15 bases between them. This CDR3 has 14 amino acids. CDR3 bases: TGTGCCAGCAGCCCCACCGGGACACCTTATGGCTACACCTTC. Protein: CASSPTGTPYGYTF.

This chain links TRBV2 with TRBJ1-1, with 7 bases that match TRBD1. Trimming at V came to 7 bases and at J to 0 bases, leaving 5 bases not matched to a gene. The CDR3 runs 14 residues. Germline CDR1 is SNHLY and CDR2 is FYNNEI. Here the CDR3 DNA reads TGTGCCAGCAACAGGGGAAACATGAACACTGAAGCTTTCTTT. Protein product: CASNRGNMNTEAFF.

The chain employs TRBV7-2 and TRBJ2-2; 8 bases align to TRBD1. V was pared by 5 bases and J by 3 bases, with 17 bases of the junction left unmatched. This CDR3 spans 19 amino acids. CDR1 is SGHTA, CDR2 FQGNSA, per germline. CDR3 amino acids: CASSLNLAGTGLYTGELFF. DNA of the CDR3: TGTGCCAGCAGCCTCAATCTGGCCGGGACAGGACTTTACACCGGGGAGCTGTTTTTT.

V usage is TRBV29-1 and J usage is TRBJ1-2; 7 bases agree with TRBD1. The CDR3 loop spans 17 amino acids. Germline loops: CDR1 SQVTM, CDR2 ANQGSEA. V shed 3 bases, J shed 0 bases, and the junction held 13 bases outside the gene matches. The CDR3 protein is CSVDVEQGEPANYGYTF. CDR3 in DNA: TGCAGCGTTGACGTAGAGCAGGGGGAACCAGCTAACTATGGCTACACCTTC. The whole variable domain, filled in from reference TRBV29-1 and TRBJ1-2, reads SAVISQKPSRDICQRGTSLTIQCQVDSQVTMMFWYRQQPGQSLTLIATANQGSEATYESGFVIDKFPISRPNLTFSTLTVSNMSPEDSSIYLCSVDVEQGEPANYGYTFGSGTRLTVV.

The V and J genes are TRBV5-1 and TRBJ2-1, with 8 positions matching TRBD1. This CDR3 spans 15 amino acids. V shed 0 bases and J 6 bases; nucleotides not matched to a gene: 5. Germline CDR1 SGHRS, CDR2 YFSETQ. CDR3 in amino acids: CASSLGTGQANEQFF. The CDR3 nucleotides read TGCGCCAGCAGCTTGGGGACAGGGCAGGCCAATGAGCAGTTCTTC.

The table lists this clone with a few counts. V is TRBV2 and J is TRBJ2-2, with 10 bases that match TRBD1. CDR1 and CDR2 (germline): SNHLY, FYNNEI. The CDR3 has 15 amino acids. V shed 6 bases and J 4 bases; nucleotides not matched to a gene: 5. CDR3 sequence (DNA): TGTGCCAGCAGCGCGGACAGGGGGAGCACCGGGGAGCTGTTTTTT. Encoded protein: CASSADRGSTGELFF.

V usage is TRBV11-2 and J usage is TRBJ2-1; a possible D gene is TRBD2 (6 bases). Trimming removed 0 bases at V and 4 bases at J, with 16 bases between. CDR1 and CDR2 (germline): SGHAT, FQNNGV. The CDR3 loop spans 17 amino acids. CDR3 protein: CASSLDGRGDPYNEQFF. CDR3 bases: TGTGCCAGCAGCTTAGATGGACGCGGGGACCCTTACAATGAGCAGTTCTTC.